This record concerns one TCR beta chain sequence. The record originates from a study of OX40 agonist ivuxolimab in advanced cancers. Study summary: Patients undergoing dose escalation presented with hepatocellular carcinoma, melanoma, renal cell or head and neck cancer.

The investigators sampled blood at baseline, at cycle 4 day 1, and at cycle 7 day 1. The ends were cut back, 4 bases at V and 2 bases at J, with 9 bases in the middle. Germline lookup yields CDR1 SNHLY and CDR2 FYNNEI. This CDR3 is 15 amino acids long. Assay: immunoSEQ multiplex PCR; the TCRdb copy retains only in-frame clones and omits some. The data contain about 34,000 clones, about 93% of them singletons. The sequence came from an adult with an advanced solid tumor such as melanoma, head and neck, liver or kidney cancer. The rearrangement links TRBV2 to TRBJ1-6; a weak D match, TRBD1 (6 bases). This specimen consisted of CD4+ or CD8+ T cells sorted from blood, obtained in a trial of the OX40 agonist ivuxolimab. The CDR3 nucleotides read TGTGCCAGCAGTGTGGGGGCGACCTATAATTCACCCCTCCACTTT. Encoded protein: CASSVGATYNSPLHF.